This TCR beta chain was profiled in a study of blood T cell repertoires in COVID-19. Study in general: There were acute and convalescent COVID-19 samples, and they came from the United States, Italy and Spain. In each case, the material was cDNA or gDNA derived from T cells, B-cell-depleted T cells, or PBMCs.

The ends lost 4 bases at V and 8 bases at J; junction bases unmatched: 8. Germline V gives CDR1 SGHDT, CDR2 YYEEEE. The CDR3 runs 14 residues. Original handling: Reference gene primer amplification gave nucleated cell count estimates. Assay: immunoSEQ multiplex PCR; the TCRdb copy retains only in-frame clones and omits some. V and J calls and clone size are as listed in that table; D and trimming were resolved from the DNA. This table has around 310,000 clones, around 87% appearing once. This clone was seen more than once but under ten times. V gene TRBV5-6 combines with J gene TRBJ1-4; TRBD1 agrees at 7 bases. The sample taken for sequencing was peripheral blood. This TCR was sampled from a woman in her thirties or forties with COVID-19, enrolled during active disease. Here the CDR3 reads CASSAIQGGEKLFF. The CDR3 DNA reads TGTGCCAGCAGCGCTATTCAGGGGGGCGAAAAACTGTTTTTT. Full variable domain (missing parts from reference TRBV5-6 and TRBJ1-4): DAGVTQSPTHLIKTRGQQVTLRCSPKSGHDTVSWYQQALGQGPQFIFQYYEEEERQRGNFPDRFSGHQFPNYSSELNVNALLLGDSALYLCASSAIQGGEKLFFGSGTQLSVL.